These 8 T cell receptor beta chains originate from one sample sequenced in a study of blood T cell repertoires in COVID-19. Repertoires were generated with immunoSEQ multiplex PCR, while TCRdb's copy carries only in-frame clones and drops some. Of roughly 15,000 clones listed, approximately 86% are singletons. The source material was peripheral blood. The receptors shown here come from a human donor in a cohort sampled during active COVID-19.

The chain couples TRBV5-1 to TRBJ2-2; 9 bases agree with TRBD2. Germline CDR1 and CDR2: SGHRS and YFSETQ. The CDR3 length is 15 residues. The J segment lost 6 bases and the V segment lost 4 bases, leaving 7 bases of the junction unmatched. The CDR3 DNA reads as TGCGCCAGCAGCGGCCGCGGGGGGGCCTCCGGGGAGCTGTTTTTT. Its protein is CASSGRGGASGELFF.

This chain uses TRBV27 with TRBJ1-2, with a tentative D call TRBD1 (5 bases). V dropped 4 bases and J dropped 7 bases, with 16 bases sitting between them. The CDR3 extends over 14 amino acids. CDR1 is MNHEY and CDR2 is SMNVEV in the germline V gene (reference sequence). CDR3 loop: CASSSQGGYGGYTF. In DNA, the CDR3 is TGTGCCAGCAGTTCCCAGGGAGGGTACGGTGGCTACACCTTC.

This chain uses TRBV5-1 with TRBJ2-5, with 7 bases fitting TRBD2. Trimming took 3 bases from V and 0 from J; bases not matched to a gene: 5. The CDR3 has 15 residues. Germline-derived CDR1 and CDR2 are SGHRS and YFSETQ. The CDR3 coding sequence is TGCGCCAGCAGCTCCCCCGGGGGGTACCAAGAGACCCAGTACTTC. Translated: CASSSPGGYQETQYF.

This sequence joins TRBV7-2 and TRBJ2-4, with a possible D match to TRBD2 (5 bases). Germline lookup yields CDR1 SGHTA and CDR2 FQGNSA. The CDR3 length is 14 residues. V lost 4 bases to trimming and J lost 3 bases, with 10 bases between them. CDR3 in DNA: TGTGCCAGCAGCTCGGGATACGGCAAAAACATTCAGTACTTC. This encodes CASSSGYGKNIQYF. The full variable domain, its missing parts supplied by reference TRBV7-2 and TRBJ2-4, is GAGVSQSPSNKVTEKGKDVELRCDPISGHTALYWYRQSLGQGLEFLIYFQGNSAPDKSGLPSDRFSAERTGGSVSTLTIQRTQQEDSAVYLCASSSGYGKNIQYFGAGTRLSVL.

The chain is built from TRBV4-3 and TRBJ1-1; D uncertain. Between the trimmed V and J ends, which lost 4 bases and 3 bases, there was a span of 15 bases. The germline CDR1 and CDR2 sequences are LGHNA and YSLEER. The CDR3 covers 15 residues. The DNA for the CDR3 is TGCGCCAGCAGCCCTTTTCCCGGGGTAGACACTGAAGCTTTCTTT. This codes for CASSPFPGVDTEAFF.

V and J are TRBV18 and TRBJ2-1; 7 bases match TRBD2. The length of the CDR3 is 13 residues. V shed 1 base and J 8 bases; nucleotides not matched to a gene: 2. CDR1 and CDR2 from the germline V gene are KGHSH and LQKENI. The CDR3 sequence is CASSPQGRDEQFF. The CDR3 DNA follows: TGTGCCAGCTCACCACAGGGGAGGGATGAGCAGTTCTTC. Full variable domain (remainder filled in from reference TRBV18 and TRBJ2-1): NAGVMQNPRHLVRRRGQEARLRCSPMKGHSHVYWYRQLPEEGLKFMVYLQKENIIDESGMPKERFSAEFPKEGPSILRIQQVVRGDSAAYFCASSPQGRDEQFFGPGTRLTVL.

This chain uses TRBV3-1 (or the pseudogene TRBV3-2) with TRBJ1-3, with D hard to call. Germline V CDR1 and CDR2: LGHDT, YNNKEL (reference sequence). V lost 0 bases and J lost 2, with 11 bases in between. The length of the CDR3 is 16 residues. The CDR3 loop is CASSQDPGATGNTIYF. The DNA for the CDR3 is TGTGCCAGCAGCCAAGATCCAGGTGCGACTGGAAACACCATATATTTT.

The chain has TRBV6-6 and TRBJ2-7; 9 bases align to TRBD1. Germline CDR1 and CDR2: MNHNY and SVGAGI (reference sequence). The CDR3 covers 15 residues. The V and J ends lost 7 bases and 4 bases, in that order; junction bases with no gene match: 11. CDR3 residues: CASTKGGQGRYEQYF. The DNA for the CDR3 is TGTGCCAGCACCAAGGGTGGACAGGGGAGATACGAGCAGTACTTC.